Listed here are 24 T cell receptor beta chains from one sample, sequenced in a study of blood T cell repertoires in COVID-19. Sequencing used immunoSEQ multiplex PCR; TCRdb keeps in-frame clones, though not all of them. The sample lists 20,000 to 30,000 clones, approximately 92% occurring once. Sequenced input: peripheral blood. Every receptor here comes from a human donor in a cohort sampled during active COVID-19.

The chain links TRBV3-1 (or the pseudogene TRBV3-2) to TRBJ2-6; maybe TRBD1 (5 bases). From germline, CDR1 is LGHDT and CDR2 YNNKEL (reference sequence). The CDR3 is 18 amino acids. Trimming took off 1 base at V and 1 base at J, with 14 bases between the two ends. CDR3 nucleotide sequence: TGTGCCAGCAGCCAAGGACAGCTCCTACTTTCTGGGGCCAACGTCCTGACTTTC. Its protein is CASSQGQLLLSGANVLTF.

This clone was picked up a small number of times. This chain links TRBV6-4 with TRBJ1-1; unclear D gene. Germline V lookup: CDR1 MRHNA, CDR2 SNTAGT. V was trimmed by 8 bases and J by 1 base, leaving 11 bases between them. CDR3 length: 13 amino acids. CDR3 DNA sequence: TGTGCCAGCCGGTCGAACTCGAACACTGAAGCTTTCTTT. This codes for CASRSNSNTEAFF.

The V gene is TRBV5-4, the J gene TRBJ2-5; 10 positions agree with TRBD2. CDR3 length: 16 residues. Germline assignment: CDR1 SGHNT and CDR2 YYREEE (reference sequence). Trimming removed 0 bases from V and 5 bases from J; junction bases left unmatched: 7. The CDR3 spells CASSLGASGGWETQYF. In DNA, the CDR3 is TGTGCCAGCAGCTTGGGGGCTAGCGGGGGCTGGGAGACCCAGTACTTC.

The chain links TRBV24-1 to TRBJ2-2; 8 nucleotides match TRBD1. This CDR3 spans 16 amino acids. V gave up 4 bases and J gave up 6 bases; unmatched junction bases: 9. The germline gives CDR1 KGHDR, CDR2 SFDVKD. As DNA, the CDR3 is TGTGCCACCAGTGACTTAGGGACAGGAGGGGCCGGGGAGCTGTTTTTT. It codes for CATSDLGTGGAGELFF.

The rearrangement uses TRBV4-2 and TRBJ2-1; D possibly corresponds to TRBD2 (6 bases). Trimming removed 0 bases from V and 7 bases from J, with 16 bases in between. This CDR3 has 16 residues. CDR1 LGHNA and CDR2 YNFKEQ come from the germline V gene. The CDR3 DNA sequence: TGTGCCAGCAGCCAAGATATGGGGGGTAGTAGGAATGAGCAGTTCTTC. It specifies CASSQDMGGSRNEQFF.

The chain combines TRBV5-4 with TRBJ2-2; 9 nucleotides match TRBD1. J lost 7 bases, V lost 1 base, and 2 bases had no gene match. CDR3 size: 14 residues. Germline assignment: CDR1 SGHNT and CDR2 YYREEE (reference sequence). The CDR3 sequence is CASSLNRGHGELFF. Written as DNA, the CDR3 is TGTGCCAGCAGCTTGAACAGGGGGCACGGGGAGCTGTTTTTT. The full variable domain, with the rest looked up from reference TRBV5-4 and TRBJ2-2, is ETGVTQSPTHLIKTRGQQVTLRCSSQSGHNTVSWYQQALGQGPQFIFQYYREEENGRGNFPPRFSGLQFPNYSSELNVNALELDDSALYLCASSLNRGHGELFFGEGSRLTVL.

The V call is TRBV19, the J call TRBJ1-3; 8 nucleotides line up with TRBD1. Germline lookup yields CDR1 LNHDA and CDR2 SQIVND (reference sequence). V dropped 8 bases and J dropped 3; count of bases not matched to a gene: 6. This CDR3 is built from 14 residues. The DNA for the CDR3 is TGTGCCAGTCGTCGGACAGGGAATGGAAACACCATATATTTT. It is translated as CASRRTGNGNTIYF.

The chain recombines TRBV9 with TRBJ1-2; D uncertain. Trimming removed 0 bases at V and 8 bases at J, with 17 bases between. Germline V gives CDR1 SGDLS, CDR2 YYNGEE. The CDR3 runs 15 residues. The CDR3 region is CASSVVPGMAQGYTF. CDR3 nucleotides: TGTGCCAGCAGCGTAGTTCCCGGGATGGCGCAGGGCTACACCTTC. The variable domain in full, with the rest retrieved from reference TRBV9 and TRBJ1-2, is DSGVTQTPKHLITATGQRVTLRCSPRSGDLSVYWYQQSLDQGLQFLIQYYNGEERAKGNILERFSAQQFPDLHSELNLSSLELGDSALYFCASSVVPGMAQGYTFGSGTRLTVV.

This chain links TRBV5-8 with TRBJ2-5; possibly TRBD1 for D (7 bases). The CDR3 runs to 15 residues. Germline loops: CDR1 SGHTS, CDR2 YDEGEE. Trimming removed 2 bases at V and 4 bases at J, with 15 bases between. CDR3 sequence (DNA): TGTGCCAGCAGCTTCTGGGCCCAGGGGGGAGAGACCCAGTACTTC. It is translated as CASSFWAQGGETQYF.

The chain uses TRBV5-4 and TRBJ2-5, with D possibly matching TRBD2 (5 bases). Looked up from germline, CDR1 is SGHNT and CDR2 is YYREEE (reference sequence). V lost 1 base to trimming and J lost 5 bases, with 12 bases between them. CDR3 length: 14 residues. The CDR3 region has the DNA TGTGCCAGCAGCTTGAAAGGGAGAGCGGAGACCCAGTACTTC. It codes for CASSLKGRAETQYF.

The chain joins TRBV5-1 to TRBJ2-7; 11 bases match TRBD1. J was trimmed by 4 bases and V by 3 bases; bases with no gene match: 3. Germline lookup yields CDR1 SGHRS and CDR2 YFSETQ. The CDR3 extends over 14 amino acids. CDR3 region: CASSSGQGAYEQYV. The CDR3, as DNA: TGCGCCAGCAGCTCCGGACAGGGGGCTTACGAGCAGTACGTC.

The V call is TRBV7-9, the J call TRBJ1-1; 11 bases match TRBD1. V lost 6 bases and J lost 4; bases outside the gene matches: 13. Germline V CDR1 and CDR2: SEHNR, FQNEAQ (reference sequence). The CDR3 extends over 17 amino acids. The CDR3 reads CASRRYRDRGSGTEAFF. Written as DNA, the CDR3 is TGTGCCAGCAGACGCTATCGGGACAGGGGGAGTGGCACTGAAGCTTTCTTT.

The chain has TRBV10-1 and TRBJ1-1; the D is unclear. The length of the CDR3 is 15 residues. The germline CDR1 and CDR2 sequences are WNHNN and SYGVQD (reference sequence). Trimming took off 7 bases at V and 1 base at J, with 16 bases between the two ends. The CDR3 loop reads CASKETTVGNTEAFF. The CDR3 nucleotides are TGCGCCAGCAAGGAGACCACGGTCGGGAACACTGAAGCTTTCTTT.

The rearrangement links TRBV29-1 to TRBJ1-2; the D gene is possibly TRBD1 (5 bases). V gave up 8 bases and J gave up 8 bases, with 18 bases separating them. The CDR3 extends over 12 amino acids. Germline lookup yields CDR1 SQVTM and CDR2 ANQGSEA. This CDR3 reads CSFWRGPGGYTF. The DNA for the CDR3 is TGCAGCTTCTGGCGGGGCCCAGGGGGCTACACCTTC.

The genes are TRBV7-9 and TRBJ1-5; 9 bases fit TRBD1. Per the germline V gene, CDR1 is SEHNR and CDR2 is FQNEAQ (reference sequence). Trimming took 5 bases from V and 7 from J; bases not matched to a gene: 6. There are 14 residues in the CDR3. The CDR3 sequence: CASSLQGAGQPQHF. Written as DNA, the CDR3 is TGTGCCAGCAGCCTACAGGGGGCTGGGCAGCCCCAGCATTTT.

The count of this clone is one. The chain joins TRBV6-6 to TRBJ1-2; TRBD1 matches 7 bases. The CDR3 runs to 13 residues. Germline values: CDR1 MNHNY, CDR2 SVGAGI (reference sequence). J was trimmed by 4 bases and V by 5 bases; bases with no gene match: 4. The CDR3 DNA reads as TGTGCCAGCAGTCCGGGACAGCTCTATGGCTACACCTTC. This sequence encodes CASSPGQLYGYTF.

This clone was observed once. This CDR3 reads CSVLSDYEQYV. CDR3 sequence (DNA): TGCAGCGTTCTTAGTGACTACGAGCAGTACGTC. The chain joins TRBV29-1 to TRBJ2-7; D not resolved. The CDR3 runs 11 residues. In germline, CDR1 is SQVTM, CDR2 ANQGSEA. V dropped 5 bases and J dropped 3 bases, with 8 bases sitting between them.

The chain links TRBV28 to TRBJ1-1; D is uncertain. This CDR3 is built from 15 residues. The germline CDR1 and CDR2 sequences are MDHEN and SYDVKM. Trimming removed 5 bases at V and 3 bases at J, with 16 bases between. The DNA for the CDR3 is TGTGCCAGCAGTGGACCGAGCCAAGCGGACACTGAAGCTTTCTTT. Residues: CASSGPSQADTEAFF.

The gene calls are TRBV3-1 (or the pseudogene TRBV3-2) and TRBJ1-4, with D perhaps matching TRBD1 (6 bases). CDR1 is LGHDT and CDR2 is YNNKEL in the germline V gene (reference sequence). CDR3 length equals 15 residues. V was cut by 4 bases and J by 8 bases, with 17 bases left in between. For the CDR3, the DNA is TGTGCCAGCAGCCCGGGGGGGGGCCCCTTAGAAAAACTGTTTTTT. The encoded protein is CASSPGGGPLEKLFF.

This clone is a singleton in its sample. V is TRBV12-3 or TRBV12-4 and J is TRBJ1-1; D unresolved. Trimming stripped 5 bases from V and 1 base from J, with 2 bases between. The CDR3 has 11 amino acids. The CDR3 sequence is CASSQNTEAFF. For the CDR3, the DNA is TGTGCCAGCAGTCAGAACACTGAAGCTTTCTTT.

V is TRBV29-1 and J is TRBJ2-5; D might be TRBD2 (7 bases). V lost 7 bases and J 2 bases, leaving 20 bases between the germline ends. Germline loops: CDR1 SQVTM, CDR2 ANQGSEA. The CDR3 is made up of 15 amino acids. CDR3 in DNA: TGCAGCGCGAGAACAGGGCTACTAGCGCAAGAGACCCAGTACTTC. Its protein is CSARTGLLAQETQYF.

The chain recombines TRBV10-1 with TRBJ2-4; 10 bases match TRBD1. CDR1 and CDR2 (germline): WNHNN, SYGVQD (reference sequence). Unmatched junction bases numbered 3, after V lost 6 bases and J lost 10 bases. CDR3 length: 12 amino acids. The CDR3 loop reads CASSEGQGIQYF. CDR3 DNA: TGCGCCAGCAGCGAGGGACAGGGGATTCAGTACTTC.

This sequence joins TRBV27 and TRBJ2-7; weak D call: TRBD1 (5 bases). The CDR3 is made up of 14 amino acids. V was cut by 2 bases and J by 3 bases, with 11 bases left in between. The germline V gene encodes CDR1 MNHEY and CDR2 SMNVEV (reference sequence). The chain's CDR3 is CASSLRQSHYEQYV. In DNA form, the CDR3 reads TGTGCCAGCAGTTTACGACAGAGCCACTACGAGCAGTACGTC.

This clone was found once. The CDR3 is CASSQQSSRGQGEIFSNQPQHF. The CDR3, as DNA: TGCGCCAGCAGCCAGCAATCTTCACGGGGACAGGGGGAGATTTTTAGCAATCAGCCCCAGCATTTT. V usage is TRBV4-1 and J usage is TRBJ1-5; 11 nucleotides match TRBD1. The CDR3 totals 22 residues. V lost 3 bases and J lost 0; bases outside the gene matches: 19. Germline CDR1 reads MGHRA; CDR2 reads YSYEKL.